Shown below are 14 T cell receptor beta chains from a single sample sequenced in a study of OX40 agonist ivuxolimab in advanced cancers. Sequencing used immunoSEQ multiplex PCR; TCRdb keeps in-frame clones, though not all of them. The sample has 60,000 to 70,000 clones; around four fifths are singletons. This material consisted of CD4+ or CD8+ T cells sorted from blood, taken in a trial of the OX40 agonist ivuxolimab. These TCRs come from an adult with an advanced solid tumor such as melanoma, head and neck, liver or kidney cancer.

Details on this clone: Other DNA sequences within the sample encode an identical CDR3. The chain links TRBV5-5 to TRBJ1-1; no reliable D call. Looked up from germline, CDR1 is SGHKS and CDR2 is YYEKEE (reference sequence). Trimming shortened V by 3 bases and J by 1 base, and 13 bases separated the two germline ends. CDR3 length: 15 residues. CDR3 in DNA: TGTGCCAGCAGCTCTCGGCCGACTCGGAACACTGAAGCTTTCTTT. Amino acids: CASSSRPTRNTEAFF. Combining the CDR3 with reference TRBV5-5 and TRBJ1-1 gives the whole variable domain DAGVTQSPTHLIKTRGQQVTLRCSPISGHKSVSWYQQVLGQGPQFIFQYYEKEERGRGNFPDRFSARQFPNYSSELNVNALLLGDSALYLCASSSRPTRNTEAFFGQGTRLTVV.

CDR3 nucleotides: TGTGCCAGCAGTGCCCTGACTAGCAGCTCCTACGAGCAGTACTTC. Translation: CASSALTSSSYEQYF. The chain carries TRBV2 and TRBJ2-7; 7 bases fit TRBD2. The length of the CDR3 is 15 residues. Trimming at V came to 4 bases and at J to 0 bases, leaving 6 bases not matched to a gene. Germline-derived CDR1 and CDR2 are SNHLY and FYNNEI.

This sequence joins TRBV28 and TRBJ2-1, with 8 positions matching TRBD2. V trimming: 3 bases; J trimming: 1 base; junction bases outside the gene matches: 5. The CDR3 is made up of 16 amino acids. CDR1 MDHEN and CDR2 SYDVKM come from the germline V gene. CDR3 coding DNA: TGTGCCAGCAGTTTTCTGACTAGCGTTTCCTACAATGAGCAGTTCTTC. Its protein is CASSFLTSVSYNEQFF.

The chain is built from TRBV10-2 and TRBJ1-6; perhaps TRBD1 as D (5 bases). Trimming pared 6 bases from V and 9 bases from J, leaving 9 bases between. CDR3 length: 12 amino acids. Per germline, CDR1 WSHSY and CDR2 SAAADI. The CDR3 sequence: CASSFGGSPLHF. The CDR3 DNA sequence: TGCGCCAGCAGCTTCGGGGGTTCACCCCTCCACTTT.

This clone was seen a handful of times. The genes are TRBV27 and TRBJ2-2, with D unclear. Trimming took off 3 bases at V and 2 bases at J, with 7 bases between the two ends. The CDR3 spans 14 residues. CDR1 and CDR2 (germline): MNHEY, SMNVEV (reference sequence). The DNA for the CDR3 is TGTGCCAGCAGTTTGTGGGCCAACACCGGGGAGCTGTTTTTT. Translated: CASSLWANTGELFF.

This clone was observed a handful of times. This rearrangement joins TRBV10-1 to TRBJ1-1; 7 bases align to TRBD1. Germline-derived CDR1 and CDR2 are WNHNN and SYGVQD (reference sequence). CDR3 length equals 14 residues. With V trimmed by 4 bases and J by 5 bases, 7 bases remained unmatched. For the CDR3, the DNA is TGCGCCAGCAGTGGGAGAGGGGGCGATACTGAAGCTTTCTTT. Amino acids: CASSGRGGDTEAFF.

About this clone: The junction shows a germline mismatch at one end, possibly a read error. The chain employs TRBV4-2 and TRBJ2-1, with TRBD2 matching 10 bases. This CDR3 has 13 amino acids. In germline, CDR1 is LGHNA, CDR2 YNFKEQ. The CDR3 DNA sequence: TGTGCCAGCGGCCAACTGGGACTAGCGATGCAGTTCTTC. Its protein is CASGQLGLAMQFF.

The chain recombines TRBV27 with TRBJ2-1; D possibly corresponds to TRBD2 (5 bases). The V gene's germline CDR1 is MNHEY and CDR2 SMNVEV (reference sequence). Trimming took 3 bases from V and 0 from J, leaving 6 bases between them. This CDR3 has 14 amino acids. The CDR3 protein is CASSFLASYNEQFF. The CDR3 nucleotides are TGTGCCAGCAGTTTCCTAGCCTCCTACAATGAGCAGTTCTTC.

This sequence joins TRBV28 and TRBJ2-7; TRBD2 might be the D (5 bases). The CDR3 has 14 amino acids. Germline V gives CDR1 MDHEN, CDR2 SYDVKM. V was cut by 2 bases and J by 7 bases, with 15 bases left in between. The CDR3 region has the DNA TGTGCCAGCAGTTTAATACTAGAGGTGTGGGAGCAGTACTTC. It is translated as CASSLILEVWEQYF.

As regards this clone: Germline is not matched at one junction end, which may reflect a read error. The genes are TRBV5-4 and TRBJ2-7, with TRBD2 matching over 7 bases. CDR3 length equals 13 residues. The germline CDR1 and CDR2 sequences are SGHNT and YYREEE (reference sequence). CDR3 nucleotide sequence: TGTGCCAGCAGCCCCGGGGGGATCGGCGAGCAGTGCTTC. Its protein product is CASSPGGIGEQCF. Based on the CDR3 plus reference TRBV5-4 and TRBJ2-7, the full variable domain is ETGVTQSPTHLIKTRGQQVTLRCSSQSGHNTVSWYQQALGQGPQFIFQYYREEENGRGNFPPRFSGLQFPNYSSELNVNALELDDSALYLCASSPGGIGEQCFGPGTRLTVT.

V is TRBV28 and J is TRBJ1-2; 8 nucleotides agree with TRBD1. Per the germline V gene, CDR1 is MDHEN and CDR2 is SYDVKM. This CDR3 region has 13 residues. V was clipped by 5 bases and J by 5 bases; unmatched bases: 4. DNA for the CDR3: TGTGCCAGCAGTCGGACAGGGAAATATGGCTACACCTTC. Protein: CASSRTGKYGYTF.

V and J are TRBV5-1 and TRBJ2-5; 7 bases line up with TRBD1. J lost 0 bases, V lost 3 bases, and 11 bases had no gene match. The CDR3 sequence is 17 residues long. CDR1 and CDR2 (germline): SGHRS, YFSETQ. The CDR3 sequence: CASSSGRDSKNQETQYF. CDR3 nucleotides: TGCGCCAGCAGCTCGGGCCGGGACAGTAAAAACCAAGAGACCCAGTACTTC.

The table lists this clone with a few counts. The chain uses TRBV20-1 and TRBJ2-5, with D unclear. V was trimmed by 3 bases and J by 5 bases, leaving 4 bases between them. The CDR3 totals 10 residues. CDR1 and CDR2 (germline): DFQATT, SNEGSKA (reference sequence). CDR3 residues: CSARRETQYF. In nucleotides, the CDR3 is TGCAGTGCTAGGAGGGAGACCCAGTACTTC.

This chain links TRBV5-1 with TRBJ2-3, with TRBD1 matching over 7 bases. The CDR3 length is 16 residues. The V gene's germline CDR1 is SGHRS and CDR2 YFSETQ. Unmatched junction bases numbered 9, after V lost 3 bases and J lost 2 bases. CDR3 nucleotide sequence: TGCGCCAGCAGCTCCGCTTTGGGACAGTCCACAGATACGCAGTATTTT. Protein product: CASSSALGQSTDTQYF.